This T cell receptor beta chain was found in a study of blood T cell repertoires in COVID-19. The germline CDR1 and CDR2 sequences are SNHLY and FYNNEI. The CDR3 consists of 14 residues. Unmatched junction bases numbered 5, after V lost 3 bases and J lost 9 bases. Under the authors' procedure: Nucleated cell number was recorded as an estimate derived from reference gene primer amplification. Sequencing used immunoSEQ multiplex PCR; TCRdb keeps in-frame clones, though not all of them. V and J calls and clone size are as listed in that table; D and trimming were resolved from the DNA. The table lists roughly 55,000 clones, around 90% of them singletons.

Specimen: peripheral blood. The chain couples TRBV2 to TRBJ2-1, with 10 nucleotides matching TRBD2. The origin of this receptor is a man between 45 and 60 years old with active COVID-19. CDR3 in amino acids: CASSDRTSGSEQFF. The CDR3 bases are TGTGCCAGCAGTGATAGGACTAGCGGAAGTGAGCAGTTCTTC.